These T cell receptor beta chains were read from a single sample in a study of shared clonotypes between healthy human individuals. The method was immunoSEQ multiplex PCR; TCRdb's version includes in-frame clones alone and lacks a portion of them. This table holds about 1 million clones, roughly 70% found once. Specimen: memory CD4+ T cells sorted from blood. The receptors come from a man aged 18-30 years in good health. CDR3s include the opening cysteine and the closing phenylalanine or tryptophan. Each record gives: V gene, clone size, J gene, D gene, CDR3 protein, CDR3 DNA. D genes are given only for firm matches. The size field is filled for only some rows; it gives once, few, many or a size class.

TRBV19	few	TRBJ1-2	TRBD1	CAGRTGGSDGYTF	TGTGCCGGGAGGACAGGGGGCTCGGATGGCTACACCTTC
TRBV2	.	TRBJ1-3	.	CASDREGNTIYF	TGTGCAAGCGACCGGGAAGGAAACACCATATATTTT
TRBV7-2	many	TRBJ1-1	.	CASSLEWAANTEAFF	TGTGCCAGCAGCTTAGAGTGGGCAGCGAACACTGAAGCTTTCTTT
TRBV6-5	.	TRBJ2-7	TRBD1	CASRSAGGQGYEQYF	TGTGCCAGCAGATCTGCTGGGGGACAGGGCTACGAGCAGTACTTC
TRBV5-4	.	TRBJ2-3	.	CASSPLDRLGWDTQYF	TGTGCCAGCAGCCCCCTGGACCGACTGGGGTGGGATACGCAGTATTTT
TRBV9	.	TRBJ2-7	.	CASSVGGTYEQYF	TGTGCCAGCAGCGTAGGCGGGACCTACGAGCAGTACTTC
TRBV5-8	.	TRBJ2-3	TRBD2	CASSRHRLAGEDTQYF	TGTGCCAGCAGCCGTCATCGACTAGCGGGAGAAGATACGCAGTATTTT
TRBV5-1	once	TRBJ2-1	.	CASSSPQRGNEQFF	TGCGCCAGCAGCTCGCCTCAACGGGGCAATGAGCAGTTCTTC
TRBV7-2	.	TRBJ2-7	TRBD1	CASSNTGGGYEQYF	TGTGCCAGCAGTAATACAGGGGGAGGCTACGAGCAGTACTTC
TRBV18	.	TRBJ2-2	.	CASSPNTNTGELFF	TGTGCCAGCTCGCCGAACACGAACACCGGGGAGCTGTTTTTT
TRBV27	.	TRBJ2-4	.	CASRPQGVAKNIQYF	TGTGCCAGCAGACCCCAAGGGGTAGCCAAAAACATTCAGTACTTC
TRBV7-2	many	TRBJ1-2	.	CASSVPLEGYTF	TGTGCCAGCAGTGTCCCCCTTGAGGGCTACACCTTC
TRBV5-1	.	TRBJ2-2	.	CASSLGIPDTGELFF	TGCGCCAGCAGCTTGGGAATCCCCGACACCGGGGAGCTGTTTTTT
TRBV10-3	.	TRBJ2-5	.	CAISEGSQETQYF	TGTGCCATCAGTGAAGGGTCACAAGAGACCCAGTACTTC
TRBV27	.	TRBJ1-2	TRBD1	CASSFNRGFGGYTF	TGTGCCAGCAGTTTTAACAGGGGATTTGGAGGCTACACCTTC
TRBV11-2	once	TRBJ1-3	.	CASSYTFWREDYGNTIYF	TGTGCCAGCAGCTATACCTTTTGGAGGGAGGACTATGGAAACACCATATATTTT
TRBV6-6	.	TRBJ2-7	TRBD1	CASNDRVSVYEQYF	TGTGCCAGCAACGACAGGGTTTCTGTGTACGAGCAGTACTTC
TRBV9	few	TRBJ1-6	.	CASSVGGDNSPLHF	TGTGCCAGCAGCGTAGGGGGGGATAATTCACCCCTCCACTTT
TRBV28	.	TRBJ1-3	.	CASSPWEQGQRNTIYF	TGTGCCAGCAGCCCATGGGAACAGGGCCAAAGAAACACCATATATTTT
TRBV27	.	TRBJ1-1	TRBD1	CASRGGQGSNTEAFF	TGTGCCAGCAGAGGTGGACAGGGTTCGAACACTGAAGCTTTCTTT
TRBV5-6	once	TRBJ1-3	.	CASSLGLWGVLSGNTIYF	TGTGCCAGCAGCTTGGGCCTATGGGGCGTTCTCTCTGGAAACACCATATATTTT
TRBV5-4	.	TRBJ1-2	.	CASSFETRSYGYTF	TGTGCCAGCAGCTTCGAGACCCGTTCCTATGGCTACACCTTC
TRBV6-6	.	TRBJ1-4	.	CASVGVGTTNEKLFF	TGTGCCAGCGTAGGGGTCGGAACAACTAATGAAAAACTGTTTTTT
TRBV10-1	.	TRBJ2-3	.	CASSESGADTQYF	TGCGCCAGCAGTGAGTCGGGGGCAGATACGCAGTATTTT
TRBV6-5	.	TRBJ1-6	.	CASSLTGGDSPLHF	TGTGCCAGCAGCCTCACAGGCGGGGATTCACCCCTCCACTTT
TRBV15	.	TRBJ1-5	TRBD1	CATSRDQQGPGYSNQPQHF	TGTGCCACCAGCAGAGATCAACAGGGGCCCGGTTATAGCAATCAGCCCCAGCATTTT
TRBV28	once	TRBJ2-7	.	CASSGDKSYEQYF	TGTGCCAGCAGTGGGGATAAGTCCTACGAGCAGTACTTC
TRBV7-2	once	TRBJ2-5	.	CASSLGLRADHQETQYF	TGTGCCAGCAGCTTAGGTTTGCGGGCAGACCACCAAGAGACCCAGTACTTC
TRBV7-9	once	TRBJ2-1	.	CASSLGLEWANEQFF	TGTGCCAGCAGCTTAGGTCTAGAATGGGCCAATGAGCAGTTCTTC
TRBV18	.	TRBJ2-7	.	CASSSMTFYEQYF	TGTGCCAGCTCATCTATGACCTTCTACGAGCAGTACTTC
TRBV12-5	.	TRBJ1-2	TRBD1	CASGGTGLYGYTF	TGTGCTAGTGGGGGGACAGGGTTGTATGGCTACACCTTC
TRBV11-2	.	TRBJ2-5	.	CASSARDTRGKETQYF	TGTGCCAGCAGCGCTAGGGACACCCGAGGGAAAGAGACCCAGTACTTC
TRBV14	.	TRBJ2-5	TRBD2	CASSQEVAKRGWETQYF	TGTGCCAGCAGCCAAGAAGTCGCTAAGCGGGGTTGGGAGACCCAGTACTTC
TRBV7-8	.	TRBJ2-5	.	CASSFMASAEETQYF	TGTGCCAGCAGCTTTATGGCGTCCGCCGAAGAGACCCAGTACTTC
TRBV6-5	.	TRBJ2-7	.	CASRLTGSYEQYF	TGTGCCAGCAGGCTCACGGGCTCCTACGAGCAGTACTTC
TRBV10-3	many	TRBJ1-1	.	CAISEGQRNTEAFF	TGTGCCATCAGTGAAGGACAAAGGAACACTGAAGCTTTCTTT
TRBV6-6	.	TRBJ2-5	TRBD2	CASSYMGGGQETQYF	TGTGCCAGCAGTTACATGGGGGGGGGCCAAGAGACCCAGTACTTC
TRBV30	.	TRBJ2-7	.	CAWSTGRGYEQYF	TGTGCCTGGAGTACCGGACGAGGCTACGAGCAGTACTTC
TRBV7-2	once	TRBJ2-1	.	CASSSYLDNEQFF	TGTGCCAGCAGCTCCTACTTAGACAATGAGCAGTTCTTC
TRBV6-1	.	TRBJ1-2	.	CASSERGRANYGYTF	TGTGCCAGCAGTGAAAGAGGCAGGGCAAACTATGGCTACACCTTC
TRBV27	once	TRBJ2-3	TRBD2	CASSLYASGYTDTQYF	TGTGCCAGCAGTTTATACGCTAGCGGCTACACAGATACGCAGTATTTT
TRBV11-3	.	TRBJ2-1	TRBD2	CASSLTLAGIIYEQFF	TGTGCCAGCAGCTTGACACTAGCGGGAATTATCTATGAGCAGTTCTTC
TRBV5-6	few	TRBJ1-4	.	CASSQGQTTNEKLFF	TGTGCCAGCAGCCAAGGACAGACTACTAATGAAAAACTGTTTTTT
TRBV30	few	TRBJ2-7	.	CACGIRREHSSYEQYF	TGTGCCTGTGGAATCCGGCGGGAACACAGCTCCTACGAGCAGTACTTC
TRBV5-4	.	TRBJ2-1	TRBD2	CASSSMAGGVNEQFF	TGTGCCAGCAGCTCGATGGCGGGAGGCGTCAATGAGCAGTTCTTC
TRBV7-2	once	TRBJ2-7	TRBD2	CASSSFEASGVYEQYF	TGTGCCAGCAGCTCCTTTGAGGCTAGCGGGGTCTACGAGCAGTACTTC
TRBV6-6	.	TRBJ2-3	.	CASSYTGASTDTQYF	TGTGCCAGCAGTTACACGGGGGCTAGCACAGATACGCAGTATTTT
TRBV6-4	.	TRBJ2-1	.	CASSFESGSYNEQFF	TGTGCCAGCAGTTTTGAGAGCGGGTCCTACAATGAGCAGTTCTTC
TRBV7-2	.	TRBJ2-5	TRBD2	CASSSPRGTSGRVETQYF	TGTGCCAGCAGCTCTCCTAGGGGGACTAGCGGGAGGGTGGAGACCCAGTACTTC
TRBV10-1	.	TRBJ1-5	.	CASSDGTGSNQPQHF	TGCGCCAGCAGTGACGGGACGGGTAGCAATCAGCCCCAGCATTTT
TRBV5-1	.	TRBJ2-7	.	CASSLLGTGTYEQYF	TGCGCCAGCAGCTTGCTAGGGACGGGTACCTACGAGCAGTACTTC
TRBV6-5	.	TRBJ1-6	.	CASNPTATYNSPLHF	TGTGCCAGCAACCCGACAGCCACTTATAATTCACCCCTCCACTTT
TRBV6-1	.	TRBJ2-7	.	CASLEGGTYEQYF	TGTGCCAGCTTGGAGGGGGGTACCTACGAGCAGTACTTC
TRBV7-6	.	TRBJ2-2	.	CASSLGRRTANTGELFF	TGTGCCAGCAGCTTGGGCCGGCGAACAGCGAACACCGGGGAGCTGTTTTTT